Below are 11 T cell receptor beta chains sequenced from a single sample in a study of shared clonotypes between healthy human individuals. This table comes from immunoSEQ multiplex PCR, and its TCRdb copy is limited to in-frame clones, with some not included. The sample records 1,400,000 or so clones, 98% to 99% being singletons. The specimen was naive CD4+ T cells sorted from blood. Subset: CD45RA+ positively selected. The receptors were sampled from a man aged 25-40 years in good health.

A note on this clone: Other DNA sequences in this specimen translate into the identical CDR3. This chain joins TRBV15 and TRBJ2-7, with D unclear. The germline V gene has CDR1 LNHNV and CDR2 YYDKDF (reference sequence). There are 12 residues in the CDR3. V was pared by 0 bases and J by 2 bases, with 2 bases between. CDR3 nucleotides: TGTGCCACCAGCAGAGATCCCTACGAGCAGTACTTC. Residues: CATSRDPYEQYF. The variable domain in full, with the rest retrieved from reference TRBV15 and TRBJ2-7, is DAMVIQNPRYQVTQFGKPVTLSCSQTLNHNVMYWYQQKSSQAPKLLFHYYDKDFNNEADTPDNFQSRRPNTSFCFLDIRSPGLGDTAMYLCATSRDPYEQYFGPGTRLTVT.

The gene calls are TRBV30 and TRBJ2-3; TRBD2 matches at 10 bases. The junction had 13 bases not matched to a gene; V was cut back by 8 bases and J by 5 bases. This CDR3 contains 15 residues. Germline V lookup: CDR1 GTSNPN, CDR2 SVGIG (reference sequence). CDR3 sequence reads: CAVSPLAGALDTQYF. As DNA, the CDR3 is TGTGCCGTGTCCCCCCTAGCGGGAGCTTTAGATACGCAGTATTTT. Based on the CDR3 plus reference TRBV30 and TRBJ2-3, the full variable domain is SQTIHQWPATLVQPVGSPLSLECTVEGTSNPNLYWYRQAAGRGLQLLFYSVGIGQISSEVPQNLSASRPQDRQFILSSKKLLLSDSGFYLCAVSPLAGALDTQYFGPGTRLTVL.

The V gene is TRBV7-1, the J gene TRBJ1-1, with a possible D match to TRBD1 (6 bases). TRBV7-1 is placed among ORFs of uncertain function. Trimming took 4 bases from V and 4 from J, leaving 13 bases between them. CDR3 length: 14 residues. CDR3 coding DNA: TGTGCCAGCAGCTTATACAGGGTGGGCACTGAAGCTTTCTTT. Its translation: CASSLYRVGTEAFF.

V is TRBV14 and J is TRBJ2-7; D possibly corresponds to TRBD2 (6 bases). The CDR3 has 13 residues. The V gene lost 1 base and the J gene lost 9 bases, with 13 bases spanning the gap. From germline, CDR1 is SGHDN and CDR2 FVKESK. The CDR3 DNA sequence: TGTGCCAGCAGCCAAGTCTGGGCTAGCGCGCAGTACTTC. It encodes CASSQVWASAQYF. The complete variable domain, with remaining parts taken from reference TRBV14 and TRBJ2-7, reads EAGVTQFPSHSVIEKGQTVTLRCDPISGHDNLYWYRRVMGKEIKFLLHFVKESKQDESGMPNNRFLAERTGGTYSTLKVQPAELEDSGVYFCASSQVWASAQYFGPGTRLTVT.

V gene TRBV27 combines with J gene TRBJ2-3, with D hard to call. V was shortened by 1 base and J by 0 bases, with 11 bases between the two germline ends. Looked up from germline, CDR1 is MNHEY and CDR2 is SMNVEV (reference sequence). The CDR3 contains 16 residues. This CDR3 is CASSLYPTRSTDTQYF. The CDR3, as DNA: TGTGCCAGCAGTTTATACCCGACTCGTAGCACAGATACGCAGTATTTT.

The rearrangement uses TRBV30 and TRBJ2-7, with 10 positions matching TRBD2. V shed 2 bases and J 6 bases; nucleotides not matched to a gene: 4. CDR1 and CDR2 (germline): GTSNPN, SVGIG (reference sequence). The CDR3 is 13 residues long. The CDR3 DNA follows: TGTGCCTGGAGTCAGGGACTAGCGTTCGAGCAGTACTTC. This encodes CAWSQGLAFEQYF.

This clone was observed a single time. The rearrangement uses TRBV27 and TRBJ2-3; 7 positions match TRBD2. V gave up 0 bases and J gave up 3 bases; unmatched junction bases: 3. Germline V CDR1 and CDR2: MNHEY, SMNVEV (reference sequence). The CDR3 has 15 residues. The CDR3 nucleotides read TGTGCCAGCAGTTTATCGAGACTAGCTACAGATACGCAGTATTTT. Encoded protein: CASSLSRLATDTQYF.

This CDR3 is CASSSSGKVSYEQYF. The CDR3 DNA reads as TGTGCCAGCAGCAGTAGCGGGAAGGTTTCCTACGAGCAGTACTTC. The chain links TRBV7-2 to TRBJ2-7; TRBD2 agrees at 8 bases. CDR3 length: 15 amino acids. After removal of 5 bases from V and 1 base from J, the junction contained 7 bases not matched to a gene. Looked up from germline, CDR1 is SGHTA and CDR2 is FQGNSA.

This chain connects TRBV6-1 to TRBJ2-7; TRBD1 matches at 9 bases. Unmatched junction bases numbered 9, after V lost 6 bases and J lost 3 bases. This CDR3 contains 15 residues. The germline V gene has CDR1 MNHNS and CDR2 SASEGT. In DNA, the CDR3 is TGTGCCAGCAGCACAGGGGGCTCTTCACACTACGAGCAGTACTTC. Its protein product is CASSTGGSSHYEQYF.

For the CDR3, the DNA is TGTGCCAGCAGCTCCTTCGAGGGGAAGGGAACTGAAGCTTTCTTT. It yields the protein CASSSFEGKGTEAFF. The chain links TRBV9 to TRBJ1-1; D might be TRBD1 (5 bases). CDR3 length: 15 amino acids. Germline V gene data show CDR1 as SGDLS and CDR2 as YYNGEE. V shed 4 bases and J shed 5 bases, with 18 bases lying between them.

CDR3: CASSDDRGRGRTEAFF. The CDR3 bases are TGTGCCAGCAGTGACGACAGGGGTAGGGGTAGGACTGAAGCTTTCTTT. The chain joins TRBV28 to TRBJ1-1; TRBD1 agrees at 8 bases. CDR3 length equals 16 residues. Trimming removed 5 bases from V and 5 bases from J; junction bases left unmatched: 13. Germline assignment: CDR1 MDHEN and CDR2 SYDVKM.